This TCR beta chain was documented in a study of blood T cell repertoires in COVID-19. Assay used: immunoSEQ multiplex PCR; TCRdb lists only in-frame clones, some missing. The sample yields about 68,000 clones, around nine tenths seen once. Germline assignment: CDR1 MNHNY and CDR2 SVGAGI (reference sequence). The J segment lost 3 bases and the V segment lost 0 bases, leaving 5 bases of the junction unmatched. This CDR3 is 16 amino acids long. The sample consisted of peripheral blood. This TCR derives from a human donor in a cohort sampled during active COVID-19. This chain joins TRBV6-6 and TRBJ1-2, with TRBD1 matching over 9 bases. The CDR3 sequence is CASSYSMGDRDYGYTF. In nucleotides, the CDR3 is TGTGCCAGCAGTTACTCGATGGGGGACAGGGACTATGGCTACACCTTC.